The 17 T cell receptor beta chains in this list originate from one sample, sequenced in a study of PD-L1 blockade in urothelial cancer. Sequencing was performed with immunoSEQ multiplex PCR; in TCRdb, only in-frame clones are kept and a portion is missing. In the table there are about 83,000 clones, 87% of which are singletons. This material consisted of PBMCs, taken around atezolizumab (anti-PD-L1) treatment. The receptors come from a woman in her 70s with urothelial cancer.

The chain is built from TRBV5-1 and TRBJ1-3; D perhaps matches TRBD1 (6 bases). The CDR3 covers 16 residues. Trimming shortened V by 4 bases and J by 4 bases, and 18 bases separated the two germline ends. The germline V gene has CDR1 SGHRS and CDR2 YFSETQ. CDR3 bases: TGCGCCAGCAGCCGAACGGGGGGCGGTATCGGAAACACCATATATTTT. It is translated as CASSRTGGGIGNTIYF.

The chain couples TRBV10-3 to TRBJ1-4, with TRBD1 identical over 8 bases. Germline loops: CDR1 ENHRY, CDR2 SYGVKD. This CDR3 spans 16 amino acids. V trimming: 2 bases; J trimming: 7 bases; junction bases outside the gene matches: 9. The CDR3 sequence: CAISEPSDRGGEKLFF. In DNA, the CDR3 is TGTGCCATCAGTGAGCCTTCCGACAGGGGAGGTGAAAAACTGTTTTTT.

V and J are TRBV28 and TRBJ1-2, with TRBD1 matching 9 bases. The germline gives CDR1 MDHEN, CDR2 SYDVKM. Trimming cost V 5 bases and J 5 bases; bases outside gene matches: 15. CDR3 length: 17 amino acids. CDR3 sequence: CASSPGTGWRSGYGYTF. The CDR3 nucleotides read TGTGCCAGCAGTCCCGGGACAGGGTGGAGGAGTGGGTATGGCTACACCTTC.

This rearrangement joins TRBV6-1 to TRBJ1-2; 7 positions match TRBD1. V lost 7 bases to trimming and J lost 8 bases; unmatched junction nucleotides: 13. This CDR3 has 14 residues. Germline CDR1 is MNHNS and CDR2 is SASEGT. CDR3 DNA sequence: TGTGCCAGCATCTCGGGACAGAGCACTAGGGGCTACACCTTC. It translates to CASISGQSTRGYTF.

This clone showed up just once. The chain joins TRBV27 to TRBJ2-7, with TRBD1 matching over 8 bases. Trimming took 11 bases from V and 2 from J; bases not matched to a gene: 14. CDR1 MNHEY and CDR2 SMNVEV come from the germline V gene (reference sequence). This CDR3 is 15 amino acids long. CDR3 coding DNA: TGTGCCGCGTCGAAGTCAGGGGGCGCGACCTACGAGCAGTACTTC. Amino acids: CAASKSGGATYEQYF.

The chain uses TRBV7-3 and TRBJ2-1; D is undetermined. Germline CDR1 reads SGHTA; CDR2 reads FQGTGA. Deletions cut 2 bases from V and 4 bases from J, with 6 bases between. This CDR3 is built from 13 residues. CDR3 bases: TGTGCCAGCAGCTTATCGGGTTACAATGAGCAGTTCTTC. Translating gives CASSLSGYNEQFF. Full variable domain (missing parts from reference TRBV7-3 and TRBJ2-1): GAGVSQTPSNKVTEKGKYVELRCDPISGHTALYWYRQSLGQGPEFLIYFQGTGAADDSGLPNDRFFAVRPEGSVSTLKIQRTERGDSAVYLCASSLSGYNEQFFGPGTRLTVL.

This clone was counted once. This sequence joins TRBV19 and TRBJ2-1; 11 positions match TRBD1. From germline, CDR1 is LNHDA and CDR2 SQIVND (reference sequence). The CDR3 is made up of 16 amino acids. V lost 7 bases and J lost 3; bases outside the gene matches: 8. The CDR3 bases are TGTGCCAGTACCAAAATGGGACAGGGGGTCTACAATGAGCAGTTCTTC. Its translation: CASTKMGQGVYNEQFF.

The gene calls are TRBV10-3 and TRBJ2-5, with D maybe TRBD2 (6 bases). The CDR3 is 13 amino acids. The germline CDR1 and CDR2 sequences are ENHRY and SYGVKD. V lost 6 bases and J lost 5, with 13 bases in between. Here the CDR3 reads CAIRVAGGETQYF. CDR3 in DNA: TGTGCCATCAGGGTAGCTGGAGGGGAGACCCAGTACTTC.

This clone was counted once. This sequence joins TRBV2 and TRBJ2-5; D is perhaps TRBD2 (5 bases). V shed 5 bases and J shed 1 base, with 8 bases lying between them. Germline V lookup: CDR1 SNHLY, CDR2 FYNNEI. This CDR3 has 13 amino acids. The DNA of the CDR3 is TGTGCCAGCAGTTGGGAGTTCCAAGAGACCCAGTACTTC. Amino acids: CASSWEFQETQYF.

The chain uses TRBV5-1 and TRBJ2-5; 7 nucleotides agree with TRBD1. The CDR3 covers 14 residues. V trimming: 7 bases; J trimming: 1 base; junction bases outside the gene matches: 7. Germline CDR1 reads SGHRS; CDR2 reads YFSETQ. The CDR3 DNA reads as TGCGCCAGCCGCCGGGGACAGCTCCAAGAGACCCAGTACTTC. Encoded protein: CASRRGQLQETQYF.

The rearrangement uses TRBV28 and TRBJ1-2; 8 positions match TRBD1. V was clipped by 3 bases and J by 7 bases; unmatched bases: 1. The CDR3 runs to 12 residues. In germline, CDR1 is MDHEN, CDR2 SYDVKM. Here the CDR3 reads CASSLDRAGYTF. For the CDR3, the DNA is TGTGCCAGCAGTTTGGACAGGGCTGGCTACACCTTC.

The DNA of the CDR3 is TGTGCCAGCAGTTACTCGCCCGGTGGGAGCCAAGAGACCCAGTACTTC. Protein: CASSYSPGGSQETQYF. The rearrangement uses TRBV6-5 and TRBJ2-5; TRBD2 is a possible D gene (5 bases). CDR3 size: 16 residues. Trimming took 0 bases from V and 1 from J, leaving 12 bases between them. Germline CDR1 reads MNHEY; CDR2 reads SVGAGI.

V gene TRBV7-9 combines with J gene TRBJ2-2, with D possibly being TRBD2 (5 bases). The germline V gene has CDR1 SEHNR and CDR2 FQNEAQ (reference sequence). The CDR3 is made up of 14 amino acids. The V gene lost 2 bases and the J gene lost 5 bases, with 9 bases spanning the gap. The CDR3 region has the DNA TGTGCCAGCAGCTTACTGAGGGATACCGGGGAGCTGTTTTTT. As protein: CASSLLRDTGELFF.

V and J are TRBV4-2 and TRBJ2-2; 8 nucleotides agree with TRBD2. Trimming took 4 bases from V and 5 from J; bases not matched to a gene: 15. The CDR3 is 18 amino acids. Germline loops: CDR1 LGHNA, CDR2 YNFKEQ. This CDR3 reads CASSRRYTGGAGTGELFF. The CDR3 DNA reads TGTGCCAGCAGCCGCCGTTATACCGGGGGGGCCGGGACCGGGGAGCTGTTTTTT.

J is TRBJ2-1 and V is TRBV29-1; maybe TRBD2 (5 bases). CDR1 and CDR2 from the germline V gene are SQVTM and ANQGSEA. V lost 6 bases, J lost 0 bases, and 9 bases lay in between. The CDR3 totals 13 residues. The CDR3 DNA follows: TGCAGCGTCCAAGCGGACTCCTACAATGAGCAGTTCTTC. Residues: CSVQADSYNEQFF.

As to this clone: Other nucleotide sequences from this sample produce the same CDR3. This chain links TRBV5-1 with TRBJ2-5, with D perhaps TRBD2 (5 bases). Germline values: CDR1 SGHRS, CDR2 YFSETQ. CDR3 length: 16 residues. Trimming pared 0 bases from V and 2 bases from J, leaving 14 bases between. The CDR3 bases are TGCGCCAGCAGCTTGGAGGTAGCAGGAGGTCAAGAGACCCAGTACTTC. Protein sequence: CASSLEVAGGQETQYF. The full variable domain, completed using reference TRBV5-1 and TRBJ2-5, is KAGVTQTPRYLIKTRGQQVTLSCSPISGHRSVSWYQQTPGQGLQFLFEYFSETQRNKGNFPGRFSGRQFSNSRSEMNVSTLELGDSALYLCASSLEVAGGQETQYFGPGTRLLVL.

This chain joins TRBV7-2 and TRBJ1-2; TRBD1 matches at 9 bases. Germline V gene lookup returns CDR1 SGHTA and CDR2 FQGNSA. There are 16 residues in the CDR3. Unmatched junction bases numbered 11, after V lost 5 bases and J lost 4 bases. CDR3 loop: CASSPQPGQGPYGYTF. The CDR3 region has the DNA TGTGCCAGCAGCCCCCAACCGGGACAGGGCCCCTATGGCTACACCTTC. The variable domain in full, with the rest retrieved from reference TRBV7-2 and TRBJ1-2, is GAGVSQSPSNKVTEKGKDVELRCDPISGHTALYWYRQSLGQGLEFLIYFQGNSAPDKSGLPSDRFSAERTGGSVSTLTIQRTQQEDSAVYLCASSPQPGQGPYGYTFGSGTRLTVV.